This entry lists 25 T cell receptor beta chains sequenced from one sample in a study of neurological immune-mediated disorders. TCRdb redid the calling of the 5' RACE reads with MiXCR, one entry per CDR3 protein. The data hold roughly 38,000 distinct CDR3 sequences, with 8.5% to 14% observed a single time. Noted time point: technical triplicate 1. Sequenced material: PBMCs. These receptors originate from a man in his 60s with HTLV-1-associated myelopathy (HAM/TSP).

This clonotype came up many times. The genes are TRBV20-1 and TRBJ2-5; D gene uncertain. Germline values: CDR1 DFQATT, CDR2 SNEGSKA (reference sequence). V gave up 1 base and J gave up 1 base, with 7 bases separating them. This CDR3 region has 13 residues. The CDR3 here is CSARADFQETQYF. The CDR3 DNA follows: TGCAGTGCTAGAGCCGACTTCCAAGAGACCCAGTACTTC.

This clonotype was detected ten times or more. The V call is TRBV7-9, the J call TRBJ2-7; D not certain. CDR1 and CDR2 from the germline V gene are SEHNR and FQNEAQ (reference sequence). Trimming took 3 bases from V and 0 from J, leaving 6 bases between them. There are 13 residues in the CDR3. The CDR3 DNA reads TGTGCCAGCAGCTTTCAGAGCTCCTACGAGCAGTACTTC. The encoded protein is CASSFQSSYEQYF.

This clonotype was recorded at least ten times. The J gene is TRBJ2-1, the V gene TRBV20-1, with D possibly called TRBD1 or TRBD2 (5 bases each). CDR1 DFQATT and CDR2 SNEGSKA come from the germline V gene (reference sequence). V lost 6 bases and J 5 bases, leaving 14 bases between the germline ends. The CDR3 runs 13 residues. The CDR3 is CSARGAVDNEQFF. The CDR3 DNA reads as TGCAGTGCCCGAGGGGCCGTCGACAATGAGCAGTTCTTC.

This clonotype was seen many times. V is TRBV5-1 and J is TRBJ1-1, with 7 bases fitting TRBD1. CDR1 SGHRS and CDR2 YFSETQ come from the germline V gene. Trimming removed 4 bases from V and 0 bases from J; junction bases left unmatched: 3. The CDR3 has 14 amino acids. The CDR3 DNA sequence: TGCGCCAGCAGCCGGGGACAGATGAACACTGAAGCTTTCTTT. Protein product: CASSRGQMNTEAFF.

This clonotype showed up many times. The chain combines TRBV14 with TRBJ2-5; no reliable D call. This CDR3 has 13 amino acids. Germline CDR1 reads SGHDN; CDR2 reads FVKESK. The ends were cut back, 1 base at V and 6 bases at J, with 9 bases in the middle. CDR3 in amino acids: CASSQVGWQTQYF. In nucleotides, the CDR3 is TGTGCCAGCAGCCAAGTAGGGTGGCAGACCCAGTACTTC.

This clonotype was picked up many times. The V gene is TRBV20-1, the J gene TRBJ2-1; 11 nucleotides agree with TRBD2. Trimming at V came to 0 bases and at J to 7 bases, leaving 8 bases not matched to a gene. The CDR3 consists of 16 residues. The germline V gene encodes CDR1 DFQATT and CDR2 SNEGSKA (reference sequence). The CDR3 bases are TGCAGTGCTAGAGATCCGGCTAGCGGGAGGCTTAATGAGCAGTTCTTC. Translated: CSARDPASGRLNEQFF.

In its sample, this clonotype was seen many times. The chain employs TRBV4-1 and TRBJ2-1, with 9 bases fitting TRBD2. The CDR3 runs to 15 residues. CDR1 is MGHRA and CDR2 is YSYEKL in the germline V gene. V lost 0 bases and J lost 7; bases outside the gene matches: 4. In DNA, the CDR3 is TGCGCCAGCAGCCAAGAGAGACTAGCGGTTAATGAGCAGTTCTTC. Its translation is CASSQERLAVNEQFF.

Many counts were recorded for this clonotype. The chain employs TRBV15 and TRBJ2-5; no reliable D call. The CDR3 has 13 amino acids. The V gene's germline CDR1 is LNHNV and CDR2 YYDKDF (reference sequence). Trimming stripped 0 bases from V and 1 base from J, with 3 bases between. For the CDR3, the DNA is TGTGCCACCAGCAGAGATTTCCAAGAGACCCAGTACTTC. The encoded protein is CATSRDFQETQYF.

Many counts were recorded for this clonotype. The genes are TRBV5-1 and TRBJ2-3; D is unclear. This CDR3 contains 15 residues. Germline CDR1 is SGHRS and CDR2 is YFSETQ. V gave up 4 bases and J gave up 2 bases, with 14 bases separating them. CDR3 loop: CASSPGLSSTDTQYF. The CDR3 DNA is TGCGCCAGCAGCCCGGGTTTATCATCCACAGATACGCAGTATTTT. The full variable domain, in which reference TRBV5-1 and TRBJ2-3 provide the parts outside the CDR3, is KAGVTQTPRYLIKTRGQQVTLSCSPISGHRSVSWYQQTPGQGLQFLFEYFSETQRNKGNFPGRFSGRQFSNSRSEMNVSTLELGDSALYLCASSPGLSSTDTQYFGPGTRLTVL.

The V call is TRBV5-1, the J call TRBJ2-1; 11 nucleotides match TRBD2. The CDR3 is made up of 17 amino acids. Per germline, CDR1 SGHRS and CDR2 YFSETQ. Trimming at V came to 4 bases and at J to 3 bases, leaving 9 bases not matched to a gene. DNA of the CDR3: TGCGCCAGCAGCGTGGGACTAGCGGTAGGGAACTACAATGAGCAGTTCTTC. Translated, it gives CASSVGLAVGNYNEQFF.

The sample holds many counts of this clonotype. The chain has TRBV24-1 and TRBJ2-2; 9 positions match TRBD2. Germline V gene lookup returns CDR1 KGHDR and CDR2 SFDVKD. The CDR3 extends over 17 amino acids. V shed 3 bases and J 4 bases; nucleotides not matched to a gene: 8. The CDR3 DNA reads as TGTGCCACCAGTGATGCCTTTAGCGGGAGAAGCACCGGGGAGCTGTTTTTT. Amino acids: CATSDAFSGRSTGELFF.

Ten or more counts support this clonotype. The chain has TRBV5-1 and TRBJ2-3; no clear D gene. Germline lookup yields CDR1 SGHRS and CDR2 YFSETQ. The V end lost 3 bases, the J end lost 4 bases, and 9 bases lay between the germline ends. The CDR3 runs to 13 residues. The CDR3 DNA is TGCGCCAGCAGCTCCCCACTGTCAGATACGCAGTATTTT. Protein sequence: CASSSPLSDTQYF.

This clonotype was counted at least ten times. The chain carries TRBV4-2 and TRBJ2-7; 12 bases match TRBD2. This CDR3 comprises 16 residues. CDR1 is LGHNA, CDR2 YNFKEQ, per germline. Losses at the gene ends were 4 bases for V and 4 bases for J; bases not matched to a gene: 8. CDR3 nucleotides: TGTGCCAGCAGCCCTCGGACTAGCGGGACAACTTACGAGCAGTACTTC. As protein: CASSPRTSGTTYEQYF.

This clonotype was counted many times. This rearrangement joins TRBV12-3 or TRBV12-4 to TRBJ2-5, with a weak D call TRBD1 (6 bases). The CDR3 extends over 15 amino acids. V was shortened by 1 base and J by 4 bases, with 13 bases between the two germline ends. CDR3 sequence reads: CASSLGQGSAETQYF. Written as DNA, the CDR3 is TGTGCCAGCAGTTTAGGGCAGGGGAGTGCAGAGACCCAGTACTTC.

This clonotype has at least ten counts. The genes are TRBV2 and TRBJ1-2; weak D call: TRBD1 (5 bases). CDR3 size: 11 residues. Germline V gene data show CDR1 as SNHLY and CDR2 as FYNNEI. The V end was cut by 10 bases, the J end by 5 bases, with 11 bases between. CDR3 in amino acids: CAITQGYGYTF. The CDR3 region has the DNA TGTGCCATCACTCAGGGTTATGGCTACACCTTC.

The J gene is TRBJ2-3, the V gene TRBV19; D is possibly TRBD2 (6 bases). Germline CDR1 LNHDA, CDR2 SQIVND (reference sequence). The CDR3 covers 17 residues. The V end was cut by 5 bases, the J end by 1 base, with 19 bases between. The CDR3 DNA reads TGTGCCAGTAGTCAGCTGGGGTTAGGAGGGCGCACAGATACGCAGTATTTT. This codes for CASSQLGLGGRTDTQYF.

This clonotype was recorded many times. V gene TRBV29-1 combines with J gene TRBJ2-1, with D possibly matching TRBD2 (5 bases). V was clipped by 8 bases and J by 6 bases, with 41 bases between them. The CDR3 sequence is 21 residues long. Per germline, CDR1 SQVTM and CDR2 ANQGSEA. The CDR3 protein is CSRVGALLCGCRVISGNEQFF. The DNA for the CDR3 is TGCAGCCGGGTGGGAGCCCTATTATGCGGGTGTCGGGTGATTTCAGGCAATGAGCAGTTCTTC.

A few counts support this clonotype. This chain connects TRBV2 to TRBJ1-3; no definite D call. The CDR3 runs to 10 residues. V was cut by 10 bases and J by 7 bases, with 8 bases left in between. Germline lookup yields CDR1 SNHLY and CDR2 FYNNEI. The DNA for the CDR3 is TGTGCCATCGGTGCCAACACCATATATTTT. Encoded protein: CAIGANTIYF.

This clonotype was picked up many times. The CDR3 is CSAHPRTSGRAGANVLTF. CDR3 in DNA: TGCAGTGCTCATCCCCGGACTAGCGGGAGGGCTGGGGCCAACGTCCTGACTTTC. The J gene is TRBJ2-6, the V gene TRBV20-1; 15 bases agree with TRBD2. This CDR3 region has 18 residues. V was pared by 5 bases and J by 2 bases, with 7 bases of the junction left unmatched. Looked up from germline, CDR1 is DFQATT and CDR2 is SNEGSKA (reference sequence).

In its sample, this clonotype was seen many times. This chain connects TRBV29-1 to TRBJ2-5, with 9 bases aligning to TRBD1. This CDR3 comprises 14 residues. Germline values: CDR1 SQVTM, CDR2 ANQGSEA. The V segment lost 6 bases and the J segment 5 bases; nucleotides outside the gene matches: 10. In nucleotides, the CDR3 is TGCAGCGTAAGGGACAGGGTGGTCCGGGAGACCCAGTACTTC. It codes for CSVRDRVVRETQYF.

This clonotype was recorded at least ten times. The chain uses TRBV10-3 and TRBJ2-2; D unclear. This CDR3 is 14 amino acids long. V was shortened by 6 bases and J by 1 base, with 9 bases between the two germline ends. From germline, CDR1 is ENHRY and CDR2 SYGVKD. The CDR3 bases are TGTGCCATCAGCGTACCCGAGAACACCGGGGAGCTGTTTTTT. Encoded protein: CAISVPENTGELFF.

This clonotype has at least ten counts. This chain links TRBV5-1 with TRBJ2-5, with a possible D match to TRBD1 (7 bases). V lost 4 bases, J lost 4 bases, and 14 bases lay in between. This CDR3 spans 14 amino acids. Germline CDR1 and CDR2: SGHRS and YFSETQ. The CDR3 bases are TGCGCCAGCAGCGGCGGGACAGTGTTAGAGACCCAGTACTTC. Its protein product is CASSGGTVLETQYF.

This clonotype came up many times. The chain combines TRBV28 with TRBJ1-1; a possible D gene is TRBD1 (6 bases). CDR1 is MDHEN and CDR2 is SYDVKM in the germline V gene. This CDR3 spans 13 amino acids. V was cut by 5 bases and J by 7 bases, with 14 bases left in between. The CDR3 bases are TGTGCCAGCAGTGTAAGGGGGGGGGTTGAAGCTTTCTTT. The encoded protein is CASSVRGGVEAFF.

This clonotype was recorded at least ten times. CDR3 loop: CSARSEWASGRAEQYF. For the CDR3, the DNA is TGCAGTGCTAGGTCGGAGTGGGCTAGCGGGAGGGCTGAGCAGTACTTC. The chain couples TRBV20-1 to TRBJ2-7, with 12 positions matching TRBD2. The CDR3 is 16 amino acids. The V gene end was trimmed by 3 bases and the J gene end by 7 bases; junction bases not matched to a gene: 13. The germline gives CDR1 DFQATT, CDR2 SNEGSKA (reference sequence).

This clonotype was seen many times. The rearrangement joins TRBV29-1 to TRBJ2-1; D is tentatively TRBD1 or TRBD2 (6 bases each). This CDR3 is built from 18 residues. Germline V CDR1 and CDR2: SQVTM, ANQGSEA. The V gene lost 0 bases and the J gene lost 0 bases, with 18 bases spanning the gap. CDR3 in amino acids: CSVEDLVEQGGSYNEQFF. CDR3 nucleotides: TGCAGCGTTGAAGATCTTGTGGAACAGGGAGGCTCCTACAATGAGCAGTTCTTC.